The 10 T cell receptor beta chains below come from one sample, sequenced in a study of T cell changes during pregnancy in multiple sclerosis (dated by TCRdb to the late 2010s). Library preparation was by the immunoSEQ multiplex PCR assay. Here the immuneACCESS table is served through TCRdb, limited to in-frame sequences with V and J called. Missing clones are a known gap in these copies; in checked studies unresolved V genes cover under half, and the rest lacks a known reason. This sample gives more than 25,000 clones in total; 87% of them show up just once. The ten largest clones take up around 9.8% of the sample. The sample here was CD8+ T cells from peripheral blood mononuclear cells, taken in the first trimester of pregnancy. The receptors were sampled from a female donor with multiple sclerosis, enrolled in a pregnancy study.

This rearrangement joins TRBV6-5 to TRBJ1-2, with 10 nucleotides matching TRBD1. The CDR3 spans 15 residues. Per the germline V gene, CDR1 is MNHEY and CDR2 is SVGAGI. The V and J ends lost 6 bases and 5 bases, in that order; junction bases with no gene match: 9. CDR3 coding DNA: TGTGCCAGCAGATCCCGGGGGACAGGGGTTTATGGCTACACCTTC. Translation: CASRSRGTGVYGYTF.

The CDR3 DNA reads TGTGCCTGCCACGCGCCGGACCGGGACAGGGGGGCCGAAGCTTTCTTT. Residues: CACHAPDRDRGAEAFF. The chain combines TRBV30 with TRBJ1-1; TRBD1 aligns across 11 bases. CDR1 and CDR2 from the germline V gene are GTSNPN and SVGIG (reference sequence). The CDR3 totals 16 residues. V was clipped by 6 bases and J by 8 bases; unmatched bases: 17.

This chain uses TRBV15 with TRBJ2-3; TRBD1 agrees at 8 bases. V shed 3 bases and J 5 bases; nucleotides not matched to a gene: 7. This CDR3 region has 15 residues. Germline V gene lookup returns CDR1 LNHNV and CDR2 YYDKDF (reference sequence). In DNA, the CDR3 is TGTGCCACCAGCAGCCTCCAGGGGGCTGAAGATACGCAGTATTTT. This translates into CATSSLQGAEDTQYF. Filled out from reference TRBV15 and TRBJ2-3, the complete variable domain reads DAMVIQNPRYQVTQFGKPVTLSCSQTLNHNVMYWYQQKSSQAPKLLFHYYDKDFNNEADTPDNFQSRRPNTSFCFLDIRSPGLGDTAMYLCATSSLQGAEDTQYFGPGTRLTVL.

V is TRBV5-1 and J is TRBJ2-3, with 7 bases that match TRBD1. The CDR3 runs 14 residues. Losses at the gene ends were 3 bases for V and 4 bases for J; bases not matched to a gene: 5. Germline values: CDR1 SGHRS, CDR2 YFSETQ. The CDR3 coding sequence is TGCGCCAGCAGCTCACGACAGGGTCCAGATACGCAGTATTTT. Residues: CASSSRQGPDTQYF.

This clone was picked up a small number of times. The V gene is TRBV9, the J gene TRBJ1-1; 9 bases are a match to TRBD1. Losses at the gene ends were 6 bases for V and 1 base for J; bases not matched to a gene: 1. The CDR3 extends over 13 amino acids. Germline V gene data show CDR1 as SGDLS and CDR2 as YYNGEE. The CDR3 nucleotides are TGTGCCAGCACACAGGGGGCGAACACTGAAGCTTTCTTT. Encoded protein: CASTQGANTEAFF.

V and J are TRBV30 and TRBJ1-5, with a possible D match to TRBD1 (6 bases). The V gene lost 7 bases and the J gene lost 0 bases, with 19 bases spanning the gap. This CDR3 has 16 amino acids. In germline, CDR1 is GTSNPN, CDR2 SVGIG (reference sequence). This chain's CDR3 is CASSDRRGYSNQPQHF. The CDR3 DNA reads as TGTGCCTCCTCGGACCGAAGGGGGTATAGCAATCAGCCCCAGCATTTT.

The V and J genes are TRBV30 and TRBJ2-3, with a possible D match to TRBD2 (10 bases). V was trimmed by 5 bases and J by 2 bases, leaving 29 bases between them. The CDR3 contains 19 residues. Germline values: CDR1 GTSNPN, CDR2 SVGIG (reference sequence). CDR3 sequence: CAWGGQGQREGFYTDTQYF. The CDR3 region has the DNA TGTGCCTGGGGGGGACAGGGCCAGCGGGAGGGATTTTACACAGATACGCAGTATTTT. Full variable domain (rest looked up from reference TRBV30 and TRBJ2-3): SQTIHQWPATLVQPVGSPLSLECTVEGTSNPNLYWYRQAAGRGLQLLFYSVGIGQISSEVPQNLSASRPQDRQFILSSKKLLLSDSGFYLCAWGGQGQREGFYTDTQYFGPGTRLTVL.

Only one count was recorded for this clone. The V call is TRBV6-4, the J call TRBJ2-1; TRBD2 is a possible D gene (6 bases). The CDR3 consists of 15 residues. The V end was cut by 3 bases, the J end by 4 bases, with 13 bases between. Germline CDR1 and CDR2: MRHNA and SNTAGT. The CDR3 nucleotides are TGTGCCAGCAGTGAAGAAGGCGGGGCTTACAATGAGCAGTTCTTC. Protein: CASSEEGGAYNEQFF.

This clone was recorded once. J is TRBJ2-1 and V is TRBV7-9; D not certain. The V end was cut by 6 bases, the J end by 3 bases, with 3 bases between. Germline-derived CDR1 and CDR2 are SEHNR and FQNEAQ (reference sequence). CDR3 size: 11 residues. CDR3 protein: CASRLYNEQFF. CDR3 nucleotides: TGTGCCAGCAGACTCTACAATGAGCAGTTCTTC.

This clone occurred once. This chain connects TRBV4-1 to TRBJ1-1; 7 bases match TRBD1. This CDR3 is 11 amino acids long. Germline values: CDR1 MGHRA, CDR2 YSYEKL. V shed 3 bases and J 13 bases; nucleotides not matched to a gene: 5. CDR3 sequence reads: CASSHGTADFF. In nucleotides, the CDR3 is TGCGCCAGCAGCCACGGGACAGCGGATTTCTTT.